Listed below are T cell receptor beta chains from one sample, sequenced in a study of breast tumors, draining lymph nodes, adjacent tissues. In TCRdb, the multiplex PCR reads were re-called with MiXCR into one record per CDR3 protein. The table lists about 53,000 distinct CDR3 sequences, around 40% of them singletons. Material for sequencing was breast tumor tissue. These receptors originate from a female donor with breast cancer. Some clones in this sample may be carry-over from other donors' samples. Both conserved end residues are part of each CDR3. The D gene is left open where the match is weak. Part of the rows lack a size; the others show once, few, many or a class for expanded clones.

d_call: .; v_call: TRBV28; j_call: TRBJ2-5; clone_size: .; cdr3_aa: CASSFSPDQETQYF; cdr3_nt: TGTGCCAGCAGTTTCTCCCCGGACCAAGAGACCCAGTACTTC
d_call: .; v_call: TRBV20-1; j_call: TRBJ1-3; clone_size: .; cdr3_aa: CSARDRRRLSGNAIYF; cdr3_nt: TGCAGTGCTAGAGACAGGAGACGACTCTCTGGAAACGCCATATATTTT
d_call: .; v_call: TRBV11-2; j_call: TRBJ2-2; clone_size: medium-sized; cdr3_aa: CASSLGAKTGELFF; cdr3_nt: TGTGCCAGCAGCTTAGGGGCTAAGACCGGGGAGCTGTTTTTT
d_call: TRBD2; v_call: TRBV4-2; j_call: TRBJ2-3; clone_size: .; cdr3_aa: CASSQVGAGGTDTQYF; cdr3_nt: TGTGCCAGCAGCCAAGTAGGAGCGGGAGGCACAGATACGCAGTATTTT
d_call: .; v_call: TRBV20-1; j_call: TRBJ2-5; clone_size: .; cdr3_aa: CSARSEGETPYF; cdr3_nt: TGCAGTGCTAGGAGTGAGGGAGAGACCCCGTACTTC
d_call: .; v_call: TRBV29-1; j_call: TRBJ1-1; clone_size: many; cdr3_aa: CSARPQEDTEAFF; cdr3_nt: TGCAGCGCACGGCCGCAGGAGGACACTGAAGCTTTCTTT
d_call: TRBD2; v_call: TRBV11-2; j_call: TRBJ2-1; clone_size: once; cdr3_aa: CASSLTASGENEQFF; cdr3_nt: TGTGCCAGCAGCTTAACGGCTAGCGGAGAGAATGAGCAGTTCTTC
d_call: .; v_call: TRBV19; j_call: TRBJ2-2; clone_size: many; cdr3_aa: CASRSFGGRNTGELFF; cdr3_nt: TGTGCCAGTAGATCTTTCGGGGGGCGGAACACCGGGGAGCTGTTTTTT
d_call: .; v_call: TRBV25-1; j_call: TRBJ2-7; clone_size: once; cdr3_aa: CASSAPGTTYEQYF; cdr3_nt: TGTGCCAGCAGTGCCCCCGGGACAACCTACGAGCAGTACTTC
d_call: .; v_call: TRBV7-8; j_call: TRBJ1-5; clone_size: .; cdr3_aa: CASSLGQVRNQPQHF; cdr3_nt: TGTGCCAGCAGCTTAGGACAGGTCCGAAATCAGCCCCAGCATTTT
d_call: TRBD1; v_call: TRBV10-3; j_call: TRBJ1-1; clone_size: .; cdr3_aa: CAISDATGGYGYTEAFF; cdr3_nt: TGTGCCATCAGTGATGCGACAGGGGGCTATGGCTACACTGAAGCTTTCTTT
d_call: TRBD2; v_call: TRBV10-2; j_call: TRBJ2-1; clone_size: .; cdr3_aa: CASSIAGGYNEQFF; cdr3_nt: TGCGCCAGCAGTATAGCGGGAGGATACAATGAGCAGTTCTTC
d_call: TRBD2; v_call: TRBV20-1; j_call: TRBJ2-3; clone_size: many; cdr3_aa: CSAEVAASGRVDTQYF; cdr3_nt: TGCAGTGCCGAAGTGGCCGCTAGCGGGAGAGTAGATACGCAGTATTTT
d_call: .; v_call: TRBV7-3; j_call: TRBJ1-2; clone_size: many; cdr3_aa: CASRPAPTGRSSGYTF; cdr3_nt: TGTGCCAGCAGGCCAGCCCCCACAGGGAGGTCAAGCGGCTACACCTTC
d_call: .; v_call: TRBV3-1; j_call: TRBJ1-1; clone_size: .; cdr3_aa: CASSQDRGNTEAFF; cdr3_nt: TGTGCCAGCAGCCAAGATAGGGGGAACACTGAAGCTTTCTTT
d_call: .; v_call: TRBV18; j_call: TRBJ1-2; clone_size: many; cdr3_aa: CASSPDPKDYGYTF; cdr3_nt: TGTGCCAGCTCACCAGACCCAAAGGACTATGGCTACACCTTC
d_call: .; v_call: TRBV4-3; j_call: TRBJ1-3; clone_size: .; cdr3_aa: CAISVRFGGRTGNAIYF; cdr3_nt: TGCGCCATCAGCGTCCGTTTCGGGGGTAGGACCGGAAACGCCATATATTTT
d_call: .; v_call: TRBV7-8; j_call: TRBJ2-7; clone_size: .; cdr3_aa: CASSLGGPIYEQYF; cdr3_nt: TGTGCCAGCAGCTTGGGGGGGCCGATCTACGAGCAGTACTTC
d_call: TRBD2; v_call: TRBV10-3; j_call: TRBJ2-7; clone_size: many; cdr3_aa: CAISVTSGDEQYF; cdr3_nt: TGTGCCATCAGTGTGACTAGCGGTGACGAGCAGTACTTC
d_call: .; v_call: TRBV19; j_call: TRBJ1-3; clone_size: .; cdr3_aa: CASSIRRVEGKPIYF; cdr3_nt: TGTGCCAGTAGTATACGCCGGGTGGAAGGAAAACCCATATATTTT
d_call: .; v_call: TRBV28; j_call: TRBJ1-3; clone_size: many; cdr3_aa: CASSLPGNTIYF; cdr3_nt: TGTGCCAGCAGTTTACCGGGAAACACCATATATTTT
d_call: TRBD2; v_call: TRBV7-9; j_call: TRBJ2-7; clone_size: .; cdr3_aa: CASSPLLAGGPGNEQYF; cdr3_nt: TGTGCCAGCAGCCCACTACTAGCGGGAGGGCCGGGAAACGAGCAGTACTTC
d_call: TRBD1; v_call: TRBV11-2; j_call: TRBJ2-1; clone_size: many; cdr3_aa: CASSLGTGGNEQFF; cdr3_nt: TGTGCCAGCAGCTTAGGGACAGGGGGGAATGAGCAGTTCTTC
d_call: .; v_call: TRBV5-4; j_call: TRBJ1-2; clone_size: many; cdr3_aa: CASSPSRSGGYTF; cdr3_nt: TGTGCCAGCAGCCCTTCCCGTAGTGGCGGCTACACCTTC
d_call: .; v_call: TRBV7-7; j_call: TRBJ1-1; clone_size: few; cdr3_aa: CASTKGGANTEAFF; cdr3_nt: TGTGCCAGCACTAAAGGGGGGGCCAACACTGAAGCTTTCTTT
d_call: TRBD2; v_call: TRBV2; j_call: TRBJ2-1; clone_size: .; cdr3_aa: CASSQLAGGSYNEQFF; cdr3_nt: TGTGCCAGCAGCCAACTAGCGGGAGGTTCCTACAATGAGCAGTTCTTC